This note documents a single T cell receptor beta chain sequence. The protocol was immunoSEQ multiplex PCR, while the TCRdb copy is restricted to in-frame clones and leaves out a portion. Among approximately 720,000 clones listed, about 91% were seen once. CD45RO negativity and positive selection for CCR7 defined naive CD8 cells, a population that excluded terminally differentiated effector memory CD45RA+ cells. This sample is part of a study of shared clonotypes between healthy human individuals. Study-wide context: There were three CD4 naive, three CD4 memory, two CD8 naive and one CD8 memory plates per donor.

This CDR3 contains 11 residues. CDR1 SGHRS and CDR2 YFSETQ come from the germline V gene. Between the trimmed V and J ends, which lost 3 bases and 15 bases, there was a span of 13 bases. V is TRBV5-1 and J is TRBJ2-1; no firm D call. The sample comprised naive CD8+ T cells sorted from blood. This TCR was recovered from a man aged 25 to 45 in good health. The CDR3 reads CASSSGSKPFF. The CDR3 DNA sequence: TGCGCCAGCAGCTCCGGAAGTAAGCCGTTCTTC.